The 14 T cell receptor beta chains below were found in one sample sequenced in a study of shared clonotypes between healthy human individuals. As defined, naive CD8 cells were CD45RO-negative and positively selected for CCR7, with terminally differentiated effector memory CD45RA+ cells excluded. The protocol was immunoSEQ multiplex PCR, while the TCRdb copy is restricted to in-frame clones and leaves out a portion. The repertoire holds a few million clones, with about 94% as singletons. The sequenced sample consisted of naive CD8+ T cells from PBMCs. These receptors all come from a young man in good health. Some clones in this sample may be carry-over from other donors' samples.

J is TRBJ2-3 and V is TRBV4-1; no clear D. The V gene lost 0 bases and the J gene lost 0 bases, with 7 bases spanning the gap. Germline values: CDR1 MGHRA, CDR2 YSYEKL. This CDR3 region has 15 residues. The CDR3 is CASSQDPRSTDTQYF. For the CDR3, the DNA is TGCGCCAGCAGCCAAGATCCGCGAAGCACAGATACGCAGTATTTT.

V is TRBV30 and J is TRBJ2-2, with unresolved D. This CDR3 comprises 11 residues. The ends were cut back, 5 bases at V and 8 bases at J, with 9 bases in the middle. From germline, CDR1 is GTSNPN and CDR2 SVGIG (reference sequence). The CDR3 spells CAWVLGGELFF. The CDR3 DNA follows: TGTGCCTGGGTCCTAGGGGGGGAGCTGTTTTTT.

The chain has TRBV15 and TRBJ2-3, with 7 positions matching TRBD1. This CDR3 contains 14 residues. Trimming took 5 bases from V and 3 from J; bases not matched to a gene: 5. The germline gives CDR1 LNHNV, CDR2 YYDKDF (reference sequence). The CDR3 DNA reads TGTGCCACCAGCTCAGGGGGTACGACAGATACGCAGTATTTT. Its translation is CATSSGGTTDTQYF.

The gene calls are TRBV28 and TRBJ2-7; 7 nucleotides line up with TRBD1. Unmatched junction bases numbered 11, after V lost 6 bases and J lost 3 bases. The CDR3 is 15 residues long. The germline gives CDR1 MDHEN, CDR2 SYDVKM. This chain's CDR3 is CASRRRQGVDYEQYF. The CDR3 nucleotides read TGTGCCAGCAGGCGACGTCAGGGGGTGGACTACGAGCAGTACTTC.

The chain's CDR3 is CAWSVTQHQINNSPLHF. DNA for the CDR3: TGTGCCTGGAGTGTAACACAGCACCAAATTAATAATTCACCCCTCCACTTT. This chain uses TRBV30 with TRBJ1-6; D is ambiguous. The V end lost 0 bases, the J end lost 5 bases, and 17 bases lay between the germline ends. The germline CDR1 and CDR2 sequences are GTSNPN and SVGIG (reference sequence). This CDR3 comprises 17 residues.

J is TRBJ2-3 and V is TRBV9; possible D gene TRBD2, 5 bases. The V gene's germline CDR1 is SGDLS and CDR2 YYNGEE. V was cut by 0 bases and J by 4 bases, with 9 bases left in between. This CDR3 is 14 amino acids long. CDR3 protein: CASSVAEASDTQYF. CDR3 nucleotides: TGTGCCAGCAGCGTAGCGGAGGCTTCAGATACGCAGTATTTT.

Concerning this clone: Distinct nucleotide sequences in the sample also encode this CDR3. The CDR3 DNA sequence: TGTGCCAGCAGATCCACCTACGAGCAGTACTTC. Translation: CASRSTYEQYF. The gene calls are TRBV6-5 and TRBJ2-7; D is undetermined. CDR3 length: 11 amino acids. The V gene lost 6 bases and the J gene lost 2 bases, with 5 bases spanning the gap. Germline lookup yields CDR1 MNHEY and CDR2 SVGAGI.

The chain joins TRBV25-1 to TRBJ1-4; D is undetermined. The germline gives CDR1 MGHDK, CDR2 SYGVNS. This CDR3 has 12 residues. Trimming cost V 3 bases and J 8 bases, with 7 bases left between them. CDR3 amino acids: CASSEVREKLFF. DNA for the CDR3: TGTGCCAGCAGTGAGGTACGGGAAAAACTGTTTTTT.

The chain has TRBV4-3 and TRBJ2-4, with 8 bases lining up with TRBD2. This CDR3 has 19 amino acids. Germline assignment: CDR1 LGHNA and CDR2 YSLEER. V dropped 1 base and J dropped 0; count of bases not matched to a gene: 11. CDR3 loop: CASSQGPAGVSRAKNIQYF. The CDR3 DNA follows: TGCGCCAGCAGCCAAGGCCCAGCGGGAGTAAGTAGAGCCAAAAACATTCAGTACTTC.

A note on this clone: The sample contains more than one DNA sequence encoding this CDR3. The rearrangement joins TRBV27 to TRBJ2-3; 8 bases align to TRBD1. Germline V lookup: CDR1 MNHEY, CDR2 SMNVEV (reference sequence). This CDR3 comprises 13 residues. Trimming took 7 bases from V and 3 from J; bases not matched to a gene: 3. The CDR3 loop reads CASTGQATDTQYF. The CDR3 DNA reads TGTGCCAGCACGGGACAGGCGACAGATACGCAGTATTTT.

The V gene is TRBV11-2, the J gene TRBJ2-2; D gene ambiguous. The V end lost 7 bases, the J end lost 9 bases, and 12 bases lay between the germline ends. In germline, CDR1 is SGHAT, CDR2 FQNNGV. The CDR3 sequence is 12 residues long. CDR3 nucleotides: TGTGCCAGCACCTCGGGTGGGCGGGAGCTGTTTTTT. Amino acids: CASTSGGRELFF.

The chain carries TRBV15 and TRBJ1-5; tentatively, D is TRBD1 (5 bases). Looked up from germline, CDR1 is LNHNV and CDR2 is YYDKDF (reference sequence). This CDR3 has 16 amino acids. Trimming left V 1 base short and J 5 bases short, with 15 bases between. The DNA of the CDR3 is TGTGCCACCAGCAGAGGCCCTCGGGAGGGGCATCAGCCCCAGCATTTT. Translation: CATSRGPREGHQPQHF.

The CDR3 protein is CASSLLQLAGENNEQFF. In DNA form, the CDR3 reads TGCGCCAGCAGCTTGCTCCAACTAGCGGGAGAGAACAATGAGCAGTTCTTC. The genes are TRBV5-1 and TRBJ2-1; TRBD2 agrees at 11 bases. CDR1 and CDR2 (germline): SGHRS, YFSETQ. The CDR3 covers 17 residues. J lost 5 bases, V lost 1 base, and 8 bases had no gene match.

Comment on this clone: Other DNA sequences within the sample encode an identical CDR3. The V call is TRBV4-3, the J call TRBJ2-1, with TRBD2 matching over 7 bases. The CDR3 runs 16 residues. J lost 1 base, V lost 0 bases, and 3 bases had no gene match. The germline V gene has CDR1 LGHNA and CDR2 YSLEER. CDR3 sequence (DNA): TGCGCCAGCAGCCAAGACCGCGGGAGTTCCTACAATGAGCAGTTCTTC. Its translation is CASSQDRGSSYNEQFF.